These 13 T cell receptor beta chains share one sample of origin, sequenced in a study of metastatic and nonmetastatic thyroid tumors. MiXCR reprocessed the PCR reads for TCRdb. The data contain about 40,000 clones, less than 20% of them singletons. All patients were untreated before thyroid surgery. Sample: blood. The receptors were gathered from a female donor with papillary thyroid cancer or a benign thyroid nodule (not recorded which). Some clones in this sample may be carry-over from other donors' samples.

This clone was counted ten times or more. The chain uses TRBV12-5 and TRBJ2-5; 11 bases are shared with TRBD2. After removal of 6 bases from V and 5 bases from J, the junction contained 11 bases not matched to a gene. CDR3 length: 16 amino acids. The V gene's germline CDR1 is LGHNT and CDR2 FRNRAP. The CDR3: CASGKFSGGAWETQYF. The CDR3 nucleotides read TGTGCTAGTGGAAAGTTTAGCGGGGGGGCCTGGGAGACCCAGTACTTC. The entire variable domain, with the rest obtained from reference TRBV12-5 and TRBJ2-5, is as follows: DARVTQTPRHKVTEMGQEVTMRCQPILGHNTVFWYRQTMMQGLELLAYFRNRAPLDDSGMPKDRFSAEMPDATLATLKIQPSEPRDSAVYFCASGKFSGGAWETQYFGPGTRLLVL.

This clone was counted many times. The chain joins TRBV3-1 to TRBJ2-3; D might be TRBD1 or TRBD2, each matching 5 bases. Germline CDR1 reads LGHDT; CDR2 reads YNNKEL (reference sequence). With 1 base removed from V and 1 base from J, the gap between germline ends came to 15 bases. This CDR3 has 17 residues. This CDR3 is CASSQGLGAGGTDTQYF. The CDR3, as DNA: TGTGCCAGCAGCCAAGGTCTCGGGGCAGGTGGCACAGATACGCAGTATTTT.

The sample holds a few counts of this clone. The V gene is TRBV28, the J gene TRBJ2-1; D remains unclear. The CDR3 is made up of 13 amino acids. Germline assignment: CDR1 MDHEN and CDR2 SYDVKM. V gave up 8 bases and J gave up 4 bases, with 12 bases separating them. This chain's CDR3 is CASGSGWYNEQFF. The CDR3 nucleotides read TGTGCCAGCGGGTCGGGTTGGTACAATGAGCAGTTCTTC.

In this sample, this clone turned up many times. V is TRBV7-3 and J is TRBJ2-5; TRBD2 agrees at 10 bases. V lost 6 bases, J lost 5 bases, and 6 bases stayed unmatched. The V gene's germline CDR1 is SGHTA and CDR2 FQGTGA. This CDR3 has 14 amino acids. The chain's CDR3 is CASSSGAGGETQYF. The DNA for the CDR3 is TGTGCCAGCAGTTCGGGAGCGGGGGGGGAGACCCAGTACTTC.

The chain couples TRBV7-2 to TRBJ2-1; the match to TRBD2 covers 11 bases. V lost 1 base to trimming and J lost 0 bases; unmatched junction nucleotides: 8. The CDR3 is made up of 19 amino acids. CDR1 and CDR2 (germline): SGHTA, FQGNSA. The CDR3 nucleotides are TGTGCCAGCAGCTTAGGGCTAGCGGGAGGCTTTAGCTCCTACAATGAGCAGTTCTTC. Translation: CASSLGLAGGFSSYNEQFF.

Concerning this clone: The same CDR3 also results from other DNA sequences found in this sample. The chain carries TRBV4-2 and TRBJ2-7; possible D gene TRBD1, 6 bases. Trimming stripped 4 bases from V and 5 bases from J, with 30 bases between. This CDR3 region has 19 residues. CDR1 LGHNA and CDR2 YNFKEQ come from the germline V gene. Here the CDR3 DNA reads TGTGCCAGCAGCCCATACTGCCGATCCTCGGACAGTGGGCTCGACGAGCAGTACTTC. This encodes CASSPYCRSSDSGLDEQYF.

This clone was found many times. The gene calls are TRBV20-1 and TRBJ1-3, with D perhaps matching TRBD1 (5 bases). Trimming pared 6 bases from V and 2 bases from J, leaving 8 bases between. This CDR3 region has 12 residues. Germline CDR1 is DFQATT and CDR2 is SNEGSKA (reference sequence). In DNA, the CDR3 is TGCAGTGCCATGGACACTGGAAACACCATATATTTT. Amino acid sequence: CSAMDTGNTIYF.

This clone was picked up many times. The gene calls are TRBV28 and TRBJ1-4; a weak D match, TRBD1 (5 bases). V lost 7 bases and J lost 1, with 13 bases in between. Germline CDR1 reads MDHEN; CDR2 reads SYDVKM. This CDR3 spans 15 amino acids. The DNA of the CDR3 is TGTGCCAGCACCTCTAGACAGTTAACTAATGAAAAACTGTTTTTT. As protein: CASTSRQLTNEKLFF.

This clone was observed at least ten times. CDR3 bases: TGTGCCAGCAGTCCCACCCTTCAACTCAAGAGCTCCTACGAGCAGTACTTC. It is translated as CASSPTLQLKSSYEQYF. This chain links TRBV27 with TRBJ2-7; D is uncertain. V was shortened by 5 bases and J by 0 bases, with 20 bases between the two germline ends. This CDR3 spans 17 amino acids. Germline values: CDR1 MNHEY, CDR2 SMNVEV (reference sequence).

This clone appeared once. The chain couples TRBV20-1 to TRBJ2-4, with TRBD2 matching 7 bases. Germline assignment: CDR1 DFQATT and CDR2 SNEGSKA (reference sequence). This CDR3 is 16 amino acids long. J was trimmed by 7 bases and V by 1 base; bases with no gene match: 13. CDR3 residues: CSARAIVSGGGNIQYF. As DNA, the CDR3 is TGCAGTGCTAGAGCGATCGTTAGTGGGGGGGGTAACATTCAGTACTTC.

This clone appeared a few times. Lacking the conserved final phenylalanine or tryptophan, this CDR3 likely reflects a read error. The V and J genes are TRBV10-3 and TRBJ2-7; possibly TRBD1 for D (5 bases). Germline V lookup: CDR1 ENHRY, CDR2 SYGVKD. The CDR3 runs 12 residues. The V gene lost 10 bases and the J gene lost 9 bases, with 19 bases spanning the gap. The CDR3 sequence: CASGDSLSVQYI. CDR3 in DNA: TGTGCCAGCGGAGACAGCCTGTCCGTGCAGTACATC.

The CDR3 loop reads CSARGRGRYEQYF. The CDR3 bases are TGCAGTGCTAGAGGTCGGGGGCGGTACGAGCAGTACTTC. V gene TRBV20-1 combines with J gene TRBJ2-7; D tentatively reads TRBD1 or TRBD2 (6 bases each). CDR1 is DFQATT and CDR2 is SNEGSKA in the germline V gene (reference sequence). The CDR3 sequence is 13 residues long. V was clipped by 1 base and J by 4 bases, with 11 bases between them.

Remarks on this clone: Compared with germline, one end of the junction differs, possibly owing to a read error. V is TRBV6-1 and J is TRBJ2-6, with a possible D match to TRBD1 (5 bases). This CDR3 comprises 15 residues. Germline-derived CDR1 and CDR2 are MNHNS and SASEGT. CDR3 DNA sequence: TGTGCCAGCAGTGCCGGTAGCTCTGGGGCAAACGTCCTGACTTTC. It translates to CASSAGSSGANVLTF.